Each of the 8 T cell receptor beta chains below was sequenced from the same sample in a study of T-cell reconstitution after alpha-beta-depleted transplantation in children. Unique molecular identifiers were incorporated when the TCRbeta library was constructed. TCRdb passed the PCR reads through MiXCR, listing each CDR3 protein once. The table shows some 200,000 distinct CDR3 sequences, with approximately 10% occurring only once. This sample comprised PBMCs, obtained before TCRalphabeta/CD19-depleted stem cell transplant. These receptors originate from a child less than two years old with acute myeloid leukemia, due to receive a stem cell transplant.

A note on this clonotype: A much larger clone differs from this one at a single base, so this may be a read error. As DNA, the CDR3 is TGTGCCAGTACCCTCAGCGGGATCACAGATACGCAGCATTTT. Its protein product is CASTLSGITDTQHF. The chain carries TRBV19 and TRBJ2-3; D call uncertain. The DNA end favors TRBJ1-5, so the J call may be wrong. This CDR3 spans 14 amino acids. CDR1 LNHDA and CDR2 SQIVND come from the germline V gene (reference sequence).

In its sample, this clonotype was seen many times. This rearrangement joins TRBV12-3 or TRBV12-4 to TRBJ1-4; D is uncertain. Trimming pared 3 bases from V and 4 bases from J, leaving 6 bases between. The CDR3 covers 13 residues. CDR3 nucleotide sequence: TGTGCCAGCAGTTTTCGGGGTAATGAAAAACTGTTTTTT. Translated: CASSFRGNEKLFF.

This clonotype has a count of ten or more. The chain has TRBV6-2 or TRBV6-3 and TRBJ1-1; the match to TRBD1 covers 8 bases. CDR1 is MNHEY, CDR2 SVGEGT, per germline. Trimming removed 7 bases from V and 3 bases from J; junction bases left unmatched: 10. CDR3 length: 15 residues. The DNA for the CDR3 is TGTGCCAGCAAAGGCGCGGACAGGGCCGACACTGAAGCTTTCTTT. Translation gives CASKGADRADTEAFF.

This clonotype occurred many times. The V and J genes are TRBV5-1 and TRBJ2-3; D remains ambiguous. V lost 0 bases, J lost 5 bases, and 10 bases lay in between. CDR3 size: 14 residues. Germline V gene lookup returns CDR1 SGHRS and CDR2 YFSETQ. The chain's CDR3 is CASSLGGIGDTQYF. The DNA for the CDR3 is TGCGCCAGCAGCTTGGGGGGAATTGGAGATACGCAGTATTTT.

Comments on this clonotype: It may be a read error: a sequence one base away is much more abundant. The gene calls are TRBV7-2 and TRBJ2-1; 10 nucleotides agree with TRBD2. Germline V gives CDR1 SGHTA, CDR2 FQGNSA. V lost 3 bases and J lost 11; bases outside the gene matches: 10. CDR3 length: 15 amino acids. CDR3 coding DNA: TGTGCCAGCAGCTTCATGATAGCGGGGGGAAATAAGCAGTTCTTC. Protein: CASSFMIAGGNKQFF.

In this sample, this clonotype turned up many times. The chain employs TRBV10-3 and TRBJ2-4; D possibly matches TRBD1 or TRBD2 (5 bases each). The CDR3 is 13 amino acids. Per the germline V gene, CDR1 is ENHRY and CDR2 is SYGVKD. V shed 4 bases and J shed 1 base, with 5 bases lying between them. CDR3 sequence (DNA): TGTGCCATCAGTGGGGGGGCCAAAAACATTCAGTACTTC. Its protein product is CAISGGAKNIQYF.

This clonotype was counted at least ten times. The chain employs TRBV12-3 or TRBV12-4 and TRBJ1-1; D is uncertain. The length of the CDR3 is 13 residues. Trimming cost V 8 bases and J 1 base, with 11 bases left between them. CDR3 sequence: CASGVAANTEAFF. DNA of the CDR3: TGTGCCAGCGGTGTGGCAGCGAACACTGAAGCTTTCTTT.

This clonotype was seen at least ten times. In nucleotides, the CDR3 is TGCAGCGTCGGACAGGGGAGTGACTATGGCTACACCTTC. Protein: CSVGQGSDYGYTF. The chain uses TRBV29-1 and TRBJ1-2; 9 bases match TRBD1. The V gene end was trimmed by 6 bases and the J gene end by 3 bases; junction bases not matched to a gene: 5. The germline V gene encodes CDR1 SQVTM and CDR2 ANQGSEA. The CDR3 runs 13 residues.